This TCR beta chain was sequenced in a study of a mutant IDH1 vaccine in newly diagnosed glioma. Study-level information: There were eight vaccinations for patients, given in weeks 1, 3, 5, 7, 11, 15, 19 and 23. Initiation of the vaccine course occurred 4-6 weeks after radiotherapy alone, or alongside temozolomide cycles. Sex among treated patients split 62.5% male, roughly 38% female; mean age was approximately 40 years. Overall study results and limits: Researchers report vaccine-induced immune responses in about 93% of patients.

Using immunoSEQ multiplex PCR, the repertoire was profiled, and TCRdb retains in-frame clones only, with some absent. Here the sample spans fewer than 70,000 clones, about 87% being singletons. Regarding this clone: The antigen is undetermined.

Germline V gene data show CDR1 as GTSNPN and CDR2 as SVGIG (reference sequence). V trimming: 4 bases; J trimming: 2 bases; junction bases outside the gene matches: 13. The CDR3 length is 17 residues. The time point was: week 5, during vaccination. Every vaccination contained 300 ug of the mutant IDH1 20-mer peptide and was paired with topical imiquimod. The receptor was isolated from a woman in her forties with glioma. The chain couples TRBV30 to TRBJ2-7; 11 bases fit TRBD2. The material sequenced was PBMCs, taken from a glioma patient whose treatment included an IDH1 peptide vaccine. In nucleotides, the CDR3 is TGTGCCTGGACCCCCTGGGAGGGACTAGCGGTAACCTACGAGCAGTACTTC. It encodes CAWTPWEGLAVTYEQYF. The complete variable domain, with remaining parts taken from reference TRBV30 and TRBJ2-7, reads SQTIHQWPATLVQPVGSPLSLECTVEGTSNPNLYWYRQAAGRGLQLLFYSVGIGQISSEVPQNLSASRPQDRQFILSSKKLLLSDSGFYLCAWTPWEGLAVTYEQYFGPGTRLTVT.